Following are 30 T cell receptor beta chains from one sample sequenced in a study of human T cells and chemical hapten exposure. Time point: patch test 1, 2 weeks after DPC sensitization. This sample's treatment: therapeutic diphenylcyclopropenone sensitization with weekly scalp DPC. Each CDR3 protein gets one entry after TCRdb re-called the RACE reads with MiXCR. The sample records around 380,000 distinct CDR3 sequences, approximately 5% being singletons. This material consisted of whole blood, taken in connection with sensitization to the hapten diphenylcyclopropenone (DPC). All receptors derive from a woman aged 45-59 years with alopecia areata. Some clones in this sample may be carry-over from other donors' samples.

The sample holds many counts of this clonotype. The V and J genes are TRBV11-2 and TRBJ2-7, with D maybe TRBD2 (5 bases). Trimming removed 1 base at V and 0 bases at J, with 10 bases between. CDR3 length equals 15 residues. Germline CDR1 is SGHAT and CDR2 is FQNNGV. CDR3 amino acids: CASSLGGLSSYEQYF. The CDR3 bases are TGTGCCAGCAGCTTAGGCGGGTTGAGCTCCTACGAGCAGTACTTC.

The CDR3 region has the DNA TGCGCCAGCAGCCACCCGGGGACAGGCGACACTGAAGCTTTCTTT. This codes for CASSHPGTGDTEAFF. The rearrangement joins TRBV4-1 to TRBJ1-1, with TRBD1 matching 8 bases. Germline V gene data show CDR1 as MGHRA and CDR2 as YSYEKL. The CDR3 extends over 15 amino acids. Losses at the gene ends were 3 bases for V and 3 bases for J; bases not matched to a gene: 6.

There are a few counts of this clonotype. The rearrangement links TRBV7-9 to TRBJ1-6; 8 bases line up with TRBD1. The CDR3 is 15 amino acids. Per the germline V gene, CDR1 is SEHNR and CDR2 is FQNEAQ (reference sequence). With V trimmed by 5 bases and J by 8 bases, 8 bases remained unmatched. CDR3 in DNA: TGTGCCAGCAGCCCCACCGGACAGGGACATTCACCCCTCCACTTT. Its translation is CASSPTGQGHSPLHF. The full variable domain, completed using reference TRBV7-9 and TRBJ1-6, is DTGVSQNPRHKITKRGQNVTFRCDPISEHNRLYWYRQTLGQGPEFLTYFQNEAQLEKSRLLSDRFSAERPKGSFSTLEIQRTEQGDSAMYLCASSPTGQGHSPLHFGNGTRLTVT.

This clonotype was seen many times. The chain links TRBV7-9 to TRBJ2-7; TRBD2 matches 7 bases. The germline V gene has CDR1 SEHNR and CDR2 FQNEAQ (reference sequence). This CDR3 is 13 amino acids long. The ends lost 5 bases at V and 2 bases at J; junction bases unmatched: 3. The CDR3 region is CASSGRGPYEQYF. CDR3 nucleotide sequence: TGTGCCAGCAGCGGGAGGGGACCCTACGAGCAGTACTTC.

In this sample, this clonotype turned up a few times. The chain uses TRBV12-3 or TRBV12-4 and TRBJ2-1; D is undetermined. There are 15 residues in the CDR3. V lost 5 bases and J 3 bases, leaving 14 bases between the germline ends. The CDR3 DNA sequence: TGTGCCAGCAGTCCCTCCCGGGTATTCTACAATGAGCAGTTCTTC. As protein: CASSPSRVFYNEQFF.

There are many counts of this clonotype. This chain joins TRBV5-1 and TRBJ1-2, with unresolved D. Trimming took off 0 bases at V and 6 bases at J, with 12 bases between the two ends. The CDR3 loop spans 14 amino acids. Germline CDR1 reads SGHRS; CDR2 reads YFSETQ. CDR3 amino acids: CASSLVPVVDGYTF. In DNA, the CDR3 is TGCGCCAGCAGCTTGGTACCGGTGGTGGATGGCTACACCTTC.

This clonotype has at least ten counts. The V and J genes are TRBV13 and TRBJ2-1; TRBD1 matches at 7 bases. Germline V gene data show CDR1 as PRHDT and CDR2 as FYEKMQ (reference sequence). V shed 6 bases and J 4 bases; nucleotides not matched to a gene: 6. The CDR3 is made up of 14 amino acids. The CDR3 coding sequence is TGTGCCAGCAGTTCACCGGGACAGTACAATGAGCAGTTCTTC. It is translated as CASSSPGQYNEQFF.

The chain uses TRBV7-2 and TRBJ2-7; maybe TRBD2 (6 bases). V lost 5 bases, J lost 5 bases, and 19 bases lay in between. From germline, CDR1 is SGHTA and CDR2 FQGNSA. The CDR3 loop spans 15 amino acids. CDR3 coding DNA: TGTGCCAGCAGCCCCGCGGTCGGAGGGAGCCACGAGCAGTACTTC. Residues: CASSPAVGGSHEQYF.

V and J are TRBV25-1 and TRBJ2-7; 10 bases fit TRBD2. The germline CDR1 and CDR2 sequences are MGHDK and SYGVNS. V lost 3 bases and J lost 4; bases outside the gene matches: 12. The CDR3 is 17 residues long. CDR3 sequence reads: CASSDLVGASGSYEQYF. The CDR3 DNA follows: TGTGCCAGCAGTGATCTCGTCGGGGCTAGCGGGAGTTACGAGCAGTACTTC.

J is TRBJ2-7 and V is TRBV27; TRBD1 agrees at 8 bases. The ends lost 5 bases at V and 5 bases at J; junction bases unmatched: 8. CDR3 length equals 14 residues. The germline gives CDR1 MNHEY, CDR2 SMNVEV (reference sequence). CDR3 DNA: TGTGCCAGCAGTGCGGACAGGGCGGCCAACGAGCAGTACTTC. This gives the protein CASSADRAANEQYF.

This clonotype came up once. The V call is TRBV19, the J call TRBJ1-1; D unresolved. Germline V gives CDR1 LNHDA, CDR2 SQIVND (reference sequence). V gave up 2 bases and J gave up 1 base, with 11 bases separating them. There are 15 residues in the CDR3. The CDR3 region is CASSIRAGPNTEAFF. For the CDR3, the DNA is TGTGCCAGTAGTATAAGGGCCGGACCGAACACTGAAGCTTTCTTT.

This sequence joins TRBV18 and TRBJ1-2, with 7 bases matching TRBD1. V was pared by 2 bases and J by 3 bases, with 9 bases of the junction left unmatched. The CDR3 has 16 residues. The germline CDR1 and CDR2 sequences are KGHSH and LQKENI. As DNA, the CDR3 is TGTGCCAGCTCACCAGTACAGGGGAGGCTTGACTATGGCTACACCTTC. Translation gives CASSPVQGRLDYGYTF.

V and J are TRBV7-9 and TRBJ1-6; D gene uncertain. Germline V lookup: CDR1 SEHNR, CDR2 FQNEAQ (reference sequence). CDR3 length: 14 residues. Trimming left V 4 bases short and J 14 bases short, with 18 bases between. In DNA form, the CDR3 reads TGTGCCAGCAGCTCTAGCAATTGGTTGGGGTCCCTCCACTTT. Translation gives CASSSSNWLGSLHF. Drawing the rest from reference TRBV7-9 and TRBJ1-6, the complete variable domain is DTGVSQNPRHKITKRGQNVTFRCDPISEHNRLYWYRQTLGQGPEFLTYFQNEAQLEKSRLLSDRFSAERPKGSFSTLEIQRTEQGDSAMYLCASSSSNWLGSLHFGNGTRLTVT.

This clonotype was counted at least ten times. The V call is TRBV5-1, the J call TRBJ2-1; 8 bases map to TRBD2. Germline lookup yields CDR1 SGHRS and CDR2 YFSETQ. The V gene end was trimmed by 3 bases and the J gene end by 4 bases; junction bases not matched to a gene: 3. This CDR3 region has 14 residues. CDR3 sequence (DNA): TGCGCCAGCAGCTCGGGACTAGAGTACAATGAGCAGTTCTTC. Protein sequence: CASSSGLEYNEQFF.

The V call is TRBV4-1, the J call TRBJ2-7, with D possibly matching TRBD2 (6 bases). Trimming took off 1 base at V and 4 bases at J, with 11 bases between the two ends. CDR3 length: 14 residues. The germline gives CDR1 MGHRA, CDR2 YSYEKL. The CDR3: CASSQGGGGYEQYF. CDR3 coding DNA: TGCGCCAGCAGCCAAGGCGGTGGGGGGTACGAGCAGTACTTC.

This chain joins TRBV7-9 and TRBJ1-6; the D is unclear. Germline CDR1 and CDR2: SEHNR and FQNEAQ (reference sequence). V lost 1 base, J lost 4 bases, and 14 bases lay in between. The CDR3 contains 17 residues. This chain's CDR3 is CASSLGAADPYNSPLHF. For the CDR3, the DNA is TGTGCCAGCAGCTTAGGGGCCGCCGATCCTTATAATTCACCCCTCCACTTT.

There are many counts of this clonotype. The chain links TRBV12-3 or TRBV12-4 to TRBJ2-2, with 8 nucleotides matching TRBD2. The CDR3 runs to 15 residues. V shed 5 bases and J 7 bases; nucleotides not matched to a gene: 9. The CDR3 sequence is CASSASGSIGGELFF. As DNA, the CDR3 is TGTGCCAGCAGTGCAAGCGGGAGTATCGGCGGGGAGCTGTTTTTT.

This clonotype was detected a few times. J is TRBJ2-5 and V is TRBV2; 8 nucleotides line up with TRBD1. This CDR3 spans 14 amino acids. Per germline, CDR1 SNHLY and CDR2 FYNNEI. The J segment lost 2 bases and the V segment lost 6 bases, leaving 5 bases of the junction unmatched. CDR3 sequence (DNA): TGTGCCAGCAGGGACAGGGCGTCTCAAGAGACCCAGTACTTC. Its protein product is CASRDRASQETQYF.

This clonotype occurred a few times. The gene calls are TRBV4-1 and TRBJ2-6, with 8 bases matching TRBD1. After removal of 0 bases from V and 3 bases from J, the junction contained 10 bases not matched to a gene. Germline CDR1 is MGHRA and CDR2 is YSYEKL. The CDR3 contains 19 residues. In DNA, the CDR3 is TGCGCCAGCAGCCAAGATGGCCCTGCAGGGGGCGGTGGGGCCAACGTCCTGACTTTC. Encoded protein: CASSQDGPAGGGGANVLTF.

This clonotype was observed a handful of times. The V and J genes are TRBV6-1 and TRBJ1-5, with no clear D. The CDR3 totals 12 residues. Germline V gene lookup returns CDR1 MNHNS and CDR2 SASEGT. V was pared by 6 bases and J by 2 bases, with 5 bases between. The CDR3 bases are TGTGCCAGCAGGGCGGGCAATCAGCCCCAGCATTTT. Amino acid sequence: CASRAGNQPQHF.

This clonotype was found many times. This chain connects TRBV18 to TRBJ1-5; D is ambiguous. V was cut by 3 bases and J by 3 bases, with 9 bases left in between. Germline lookup yields CDR1 KGHSH and CDR2 LQKENI. The CDR3 has 14 residues. CDR3 residues: CASSPIEVNQPQHF. The CDR3, as DNA: TGTGCCAGCTCACCGATAGAGGTCAATCAGCCCCAGCATTTT.

This clonotype came up many times. The chain joins TRBV28 to TRBJ2-3, with a tentative D call TRBD1 (6 bases). CDR3 length: 15 amino acids. Trimming shortened V by 8 bases and J by 0 bases, and 15 bases separated the two germline ends. Per germline, CDR1 MDHEN and CDR2 SYDVKM. The CDR3 sequence: CASGSPGESTDTQYF. The CDR3, as DNA: TGTGCCAGCGGCTCCCCAGGGGAAAGCACAGATACGCAGTATTTT. Filled out from reference TRBV28 and TRBJ2-3, the complete variable domain reads DVKVTQSSRYLVKRTGEKVFLECVQDMDHENMFWYRQDPGLGLRLIYFSYDVKMKEKGDIPEGYSVSREKKERFSLILESASTNQTSMYLCASGSPGESTDTQYFGPGTRLTVL.

V usage is TRBV19 and J usage is TRBJ1-5; possible D gene TRBD1, 6 bases. V was pared by 5 bases and J by 8 bases, with 16 bases between. Per the germline V gene, CDR1 is LNHDA and CDR2 is SQIVND (reference sequence). This CDR3 is built from 14 residues. In DNA, the CDR3 is TGTGCCAGTAGTCTCCCAGGGGTGATTGAGCCCCAGCATTTT. Its protein is CASSLPGVIEPQHF.

This clonotype was recorded at least ten times. V is TRBV28 and J is TRBJ2-7; either TRBD1 or TRBD2 may fit D (5 bases each). V was trimmed by 6 bases and J by 4 bases, leaving 13 bases between them. The CDR3 has 13 amino acids. CDR1 is MDHEN and CDR2 is SYDVKM in the germline V gene. The CDR3 coding sequence is TGTGCCAGCAGCCCGGGACGTAGGTACGAGCAGTACTTC. As protein: CASSPGRRYEQYF.

The table lists this clonotype with many counts. V usage is TRBV6-5 and J usage is TRBJ2-2; TRBD1 matches 10 bases. This CDR3 comprises 15 residues. Germline V CDR1 and CDR2: MNHEY, SVGAGI. J lost 5 bases, V lost 6 bases, and 6 bases had no gene match. The CDR3 spells CASRPTGGATGELFF. The CDR3 bases are TGTGCCAGCAGACCGACAGGGGGCGCGACCGGGGAGCTGTTTTTT.

The V gene is TRBV2, the J gene TRBJ2-7; 7 nucleotides match TRBD2. The V segment lost 7 bases and the J segment 0 bases; nucleotides outside the gene matches: 9. The CDR3 totals 15 residues. Germline CDR1 SNHLY, CDR2 FYNNEI. Here the CDR3 reads CASTLGLLSSYEQYF. CDR3 in DNA: TGTGCCAGCACCCTGGGACTACTCAGCTCCTACGAGCAGTACTTC.

Many counts were recorded for this clonotype. The J gene is TRBJ1-5, the V gene TRBV24-1; TRBD1 agrees at 9 bases. This CDR3 has 17 amino acids. Germline CDR1 KGHDR, CDR2 SFDVKD. V was pared by 2 bases and J by 4 bases, with 8 bases of the junction left unmatched. The CDR3 DNA sequence: TGTGCCACCAGTGATTCTAAGTGGGGGACAGGGAATCAGCCCCAGCATTTT. Protein sequence: CATSDSKWGTGNQPQHF.

This clonotype was recorded at least ten times. The V and J genes are TRBV12-3 or TRBV12-4 and TRBJ2-7, with 7 bases lining up with TRBD2. The CDR3 has 13 amino acids. V lost 3 bases to trimming and J lost 9 bases; unmatched junction nucleotides: 8. CDR3 nucleotide sequence: TGTGCCAGCAGTTTGACTAGCATGGCATTGCAGTACTTC. Its translation is CASSLTSMALQYF.

This clonotype was counted at least ten times. This sequence joins TRBV3-1 and TRBJ1-3; no definite D call. This CDR3 comprises 14 residues. In germline, CDR1 is LGHDT, CDR2 YNNKEL (reference sequence). V shed 4 bases and J shed 4 bases, with 11 bases lying between them. The CDR3 coding sequence is TGTGCCAGCAGCCCCTCTCGAGCGGGAAACACCATATATTTT. Its protein is CASSPSRAGNTIYF.

There are many counts of this clonotype. This chain links TRBV7-2 with TRBJ2-4; TRBD2 matches 13 bases. The V and J ends lost 5 bases and 5 bases, in that order; junction bases with no gene match: 9. Germline loops: CDR1 SGHTA, CDR2 FQGNSA. The CDR3 has 17 residues. The CDR3 is CASSLPTSGRIENIQYF. CDR3 nucleotides: TGTGCCAGCAGCCTCCCGACTAGCGGGAGGATCGAAAACATTCAGTACTTC.